This T cell receptor (beta chain) comes out of a study of CXCR3-negative and CXCR3-positive naive CD8 T cells. Every individual CD8+ T cell subset underwent sorting in triplicate at a few hundred thousand cells apiece. CD45RO-CCR7+CD27+CD95- was the phenotype of naive CD8+ T cells. This CDR3 has 16 amino acids. Germline CDR1 is SNHLY and CDR2 is FYNNEI. Whole-study findings and limits: CXCR3-positive naive cells had TRB CDR3s that were more hydrophobic than CXCR3-negative naive cells had. With respect to TRBV-TRBJ usage, naive CXCR3-negative and CXCR3-positive cells were similar; memory differed.

UMI-labeled TRB cDNA libraries were prepared by 5' RACE. With the 5' RACE reads reprocessed, TCRdb shows one record per CDR3 protein and no DNA. The sample's table shows approximately 100,000 distinct CDR3 sequences. For this clonotype: What it binds is unknown.

The sequence was obtained from a human donor in good health. Some clones in this sample may be carry-over from other donors' samples. The rearrangement uses TRBV2 and TRBJ2-1; TCRdb's D call, TRBD1, is unchecked because there is no DNA. Sequencing was carried out using naive CXCR3+ CD8+ T cells from blood. The subset was: CD45RO-CCR7+CD27+CD95- naive CD8+ T cells expressing CXCR3 (TNR3+). The CDR3 here is CASSIQAGGAYNEQFF.